What follows describes a single T cell receptor beta chain. Its antigen is still unknown. The data were obtained in a study of shared clonotypes between healthy human individuals. Some clones are missing from TCRdb's copy, which holds only in-frame ones; the method was immunoSEQ multiplex PCR. The table has over a million clones, 95% to 97% seen once. General observations from the study: On the whole, naive subsets had larger estimated richness than memory subsets had.

Sequencing was performed on naive CD4+ T cells sorted from blood. Subset described: CD45RA+ positively selected. The clonotype was recovered from a man aged 25 to 45 in good health.

DNA for the CDR3: TGTGCCAGTAGCCGGACTAGCTCACGAATAGCCTACAATGAGCAGTTCTTC. This gives the protein CASSRTSSRIAYNEQFF. J is TRBJ2-1 and V is TRBV19; 8 bases agree with TRBD2. The V segment lost 6 bases and the J segment 2 bases; nucleotides outside the gene matches: 12. CDR1 LNHDA and CDR2 SQIVND come from the germline V gene (reference sequence). The CDR3 has 17 residues.